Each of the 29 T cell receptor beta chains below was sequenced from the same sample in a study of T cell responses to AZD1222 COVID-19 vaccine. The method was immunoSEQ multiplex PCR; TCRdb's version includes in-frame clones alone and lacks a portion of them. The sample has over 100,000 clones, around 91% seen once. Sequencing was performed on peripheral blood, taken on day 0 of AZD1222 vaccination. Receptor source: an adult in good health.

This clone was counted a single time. The CDR3 reads CASSQGREGYTF. The CDR3 region has the DNA TGTGCCAGCAGCCAAGGTCGCGAAGGCTACACCTTC. The chain uses TRBV4-2 and TRBJ1-2; D is unresolved. V gave up 1 base and J gave up 8 bases, with 8 bases separating them. The CDR3 length is 12 residues. CDR1 LGHNA and CDR2 YNFKEQ come from the germline V gene.

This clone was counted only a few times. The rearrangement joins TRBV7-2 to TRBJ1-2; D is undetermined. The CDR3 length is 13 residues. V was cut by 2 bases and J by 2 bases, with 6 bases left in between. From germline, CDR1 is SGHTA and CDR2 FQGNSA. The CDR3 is CASSLTSNYGYTF. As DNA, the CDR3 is TGTGCCAGCAGCTTAACTTCCAACTATGGCTACACCTTC.

CDR3 DNA: TGTGCCAGCAGCCTAATTAACTACGAGCAGTACTTC. Translated: CASSLINYEQYF. The rearrangement uses TRBV5-4 and TRBJ2-7, with D unclear. V lost 4 bases to trimming and J lost 3 bases, with 8 bases between them. The CDR3 consists of 12 residues. Looked up from germline, CDR1 is SGHNT and CDR2 is YYREEE (reference sequence).

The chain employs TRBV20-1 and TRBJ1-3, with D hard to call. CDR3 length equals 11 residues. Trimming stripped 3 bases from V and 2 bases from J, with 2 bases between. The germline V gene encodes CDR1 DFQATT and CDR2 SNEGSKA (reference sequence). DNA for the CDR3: TGCAGTGCTAGGACTGGAAACACCATATATTTT. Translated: CSARTGNTIYF.

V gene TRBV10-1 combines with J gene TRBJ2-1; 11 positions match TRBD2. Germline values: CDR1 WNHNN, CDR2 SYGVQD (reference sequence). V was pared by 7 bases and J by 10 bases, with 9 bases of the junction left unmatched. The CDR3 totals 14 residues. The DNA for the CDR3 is TGCGCCAGCACCGGGACTAGCGGTCTTGGGGAGCAGTTCTTC. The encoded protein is CASTGTSGLGEQFF.

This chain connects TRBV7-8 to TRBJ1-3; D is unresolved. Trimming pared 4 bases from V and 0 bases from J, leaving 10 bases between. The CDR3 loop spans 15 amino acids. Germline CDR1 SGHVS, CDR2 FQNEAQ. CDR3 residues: CASSSRRFSGNTIYF. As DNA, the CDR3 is TGTGCCAGCAGCTCCCGTAGGTTCTCTGGAAACACCATATATTTT. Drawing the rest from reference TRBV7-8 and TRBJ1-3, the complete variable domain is GAGVSQSPRYKVAKRGQDVALRCDPISGHVSLFWYQQALGQGPEFLTYFQNEAQLDKSGLPSDRFFAERPEGSVSTLKIQRTQQEDSAVYLCASSSRRFSGNTIYFGEGSWLTVV.

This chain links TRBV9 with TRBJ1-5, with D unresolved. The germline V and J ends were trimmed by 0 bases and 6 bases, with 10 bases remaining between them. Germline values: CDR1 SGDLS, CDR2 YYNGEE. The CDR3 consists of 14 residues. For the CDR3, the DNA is TGTGCCAGCAGCGTAGAAGAGTCAGGTCAGCCCCAGCATTTT. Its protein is CASSVEESGQPQHF. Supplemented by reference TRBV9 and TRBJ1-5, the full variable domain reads DSGVTQTPKHLITATGQRVTLRCSPRSGDLSVYWYQQSLDQGLQFLIQYYNGEERAKGNILERFSAQQFPDLHSELNLSSLELGDSALYFCASSVEESGQPQHFGDGTRLSIL.

As DNA, the CDR3 is TGCGCCAGCAGCCAAGGGAACAATCAGCCCCAGCATTTT. Its translation is CASSQGNNQPQHF. The genes are TRBV4-3 and TRBJ1-5; D not certain. V was cut by 1 base and J by 3 bases, with 4 bases left in between. The germline V gene encodes CDR1 LGHNA and CDR2 YSLEER. The CDR3 totals 13 residues.

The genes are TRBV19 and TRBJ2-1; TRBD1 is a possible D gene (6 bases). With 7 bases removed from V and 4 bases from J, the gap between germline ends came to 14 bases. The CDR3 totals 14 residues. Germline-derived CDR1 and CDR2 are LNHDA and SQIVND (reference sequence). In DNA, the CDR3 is TGTGCCAGTACAGGGACATACCATTACAATGAGCAGTTCTTC. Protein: CASTGTYHYNEQFF.

Written as DNA, the CDR3 is TGTGCCAGCAGCGTACAAGACAATGAGCAGTTCTTC. Amino acid sequence: CASSVQDNEQFF. The chain combines TRBV9 with TRBJ2-1, with D unclear. Per germline, CDR1 SGDLS and CDR2 YYNGEE. V was pared by 1 base and J by 5 bases, with 4 bases between. CDR3 length: 12 amino acids.

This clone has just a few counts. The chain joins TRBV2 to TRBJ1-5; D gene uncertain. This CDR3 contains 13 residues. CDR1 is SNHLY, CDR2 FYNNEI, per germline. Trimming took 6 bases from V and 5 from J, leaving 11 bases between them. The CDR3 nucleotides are TGTGCCAGCAGGGTCGCAGGAGATCAGCCCCAGCATTTT. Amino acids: CASRVAGDQPQHF.

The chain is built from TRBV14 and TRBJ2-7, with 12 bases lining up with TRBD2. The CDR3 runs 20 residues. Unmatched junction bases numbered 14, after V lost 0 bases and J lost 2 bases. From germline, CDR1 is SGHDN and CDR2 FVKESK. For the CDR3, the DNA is TGTGCCAGCAGCCAAGATTCTAGAGGACTAGCGGGAATTCCCCCCTACGAGCAGTACTTC. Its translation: CASSQDSRGLAGIPPYEQYF.

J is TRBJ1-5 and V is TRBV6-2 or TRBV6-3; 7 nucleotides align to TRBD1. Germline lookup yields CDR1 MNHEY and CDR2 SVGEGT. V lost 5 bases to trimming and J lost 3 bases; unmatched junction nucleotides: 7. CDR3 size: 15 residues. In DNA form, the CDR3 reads TGTGCCAGCAGTGACCGGACAGGCTTCAATCAGCCCCAGCATTTT. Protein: CASSDRTGFNQPQHF.

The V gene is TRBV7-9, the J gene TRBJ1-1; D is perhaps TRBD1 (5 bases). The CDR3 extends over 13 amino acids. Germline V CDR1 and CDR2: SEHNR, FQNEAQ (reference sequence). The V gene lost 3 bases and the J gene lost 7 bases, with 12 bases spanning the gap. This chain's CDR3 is CASSLNMGVEAFF. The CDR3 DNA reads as TGTGCCAGCAGCTTGAACATGGGGGTTGAAGCTTTCTTT.

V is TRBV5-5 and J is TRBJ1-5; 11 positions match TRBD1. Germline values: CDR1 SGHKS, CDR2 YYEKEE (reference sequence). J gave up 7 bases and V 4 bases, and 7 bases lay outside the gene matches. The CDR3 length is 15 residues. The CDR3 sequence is CASSVHRDRGQPQHF. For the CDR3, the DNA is TGTGCCAGCAGCGTACACCGGGACAGGGGGCAGCCCCAGCATTTT.

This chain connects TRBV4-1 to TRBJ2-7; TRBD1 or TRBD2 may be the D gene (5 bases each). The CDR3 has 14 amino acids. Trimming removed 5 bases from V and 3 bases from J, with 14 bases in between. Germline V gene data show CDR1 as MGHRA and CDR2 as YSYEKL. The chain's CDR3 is CASSNPGPYYEQYF. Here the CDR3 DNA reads TGCGCCAGCAGCAATCCGGGACCCTACTACGAGCAGTACTTC.

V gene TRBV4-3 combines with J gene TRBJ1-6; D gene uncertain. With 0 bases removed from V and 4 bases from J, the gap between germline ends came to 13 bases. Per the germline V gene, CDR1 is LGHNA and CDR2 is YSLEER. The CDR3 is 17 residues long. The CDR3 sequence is CASSQDRADPYNSPLHF. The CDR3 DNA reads TGCGCCAGCAGCCAAGATAGGGCAGACCCTTATAATTCACCCCTCCACTTT.

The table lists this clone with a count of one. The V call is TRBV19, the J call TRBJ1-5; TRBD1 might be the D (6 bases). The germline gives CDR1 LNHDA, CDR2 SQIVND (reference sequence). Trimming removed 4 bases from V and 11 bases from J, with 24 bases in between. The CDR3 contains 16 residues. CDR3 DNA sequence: TGTGCCAGTAGTAACCTTCTGTCCCGGGGGCCGTGGGCCCAGCATTTT. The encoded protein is CASSNLLSRGPWAQHF.

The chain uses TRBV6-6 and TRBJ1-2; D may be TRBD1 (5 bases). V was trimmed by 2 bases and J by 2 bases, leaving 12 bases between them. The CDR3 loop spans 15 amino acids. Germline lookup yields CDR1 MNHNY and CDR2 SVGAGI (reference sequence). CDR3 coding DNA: TGTGCCAGCAGTTACGGCGACAGAATCAACTATGGCTACACCTTC. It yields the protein CASSYGDRINYGYTF.

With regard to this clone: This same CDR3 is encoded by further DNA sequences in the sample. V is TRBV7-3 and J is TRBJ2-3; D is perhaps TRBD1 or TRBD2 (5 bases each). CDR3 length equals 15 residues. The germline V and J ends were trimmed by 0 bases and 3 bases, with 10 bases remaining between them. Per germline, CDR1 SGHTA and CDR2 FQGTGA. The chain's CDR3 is CASSLTGVGTDTQYF. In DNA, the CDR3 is TGTGCCAGCAGCTTAACGGGGGTCGGTACAGATACGCAGTATTTT.

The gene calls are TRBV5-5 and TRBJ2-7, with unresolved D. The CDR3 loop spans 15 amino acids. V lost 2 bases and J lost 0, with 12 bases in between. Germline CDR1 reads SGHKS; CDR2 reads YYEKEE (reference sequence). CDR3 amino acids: CASSFATMSSYEQYF. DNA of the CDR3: TGTGCCAGCAGCTTCGCGACGATGAGCTCCTACGAGCAGTACTTC.

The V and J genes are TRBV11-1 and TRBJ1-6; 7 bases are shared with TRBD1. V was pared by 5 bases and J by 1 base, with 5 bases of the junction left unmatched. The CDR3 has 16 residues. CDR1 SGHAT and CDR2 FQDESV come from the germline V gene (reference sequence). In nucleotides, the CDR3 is TGTGCCAGCAGCCGGGACAGCGGATCCTATAATTCACCCCTCCACTTT. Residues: CASSRDSGSYNSPLHF.

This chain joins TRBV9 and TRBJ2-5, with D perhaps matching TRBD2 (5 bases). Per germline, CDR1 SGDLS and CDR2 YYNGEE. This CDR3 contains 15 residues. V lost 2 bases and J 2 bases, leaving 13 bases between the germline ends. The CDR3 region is CASSVDSRLQETQYF. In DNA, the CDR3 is TGTGCCAGCAGCGTGGACTCCAGACTACAAGAGACCCAGTACTTC.

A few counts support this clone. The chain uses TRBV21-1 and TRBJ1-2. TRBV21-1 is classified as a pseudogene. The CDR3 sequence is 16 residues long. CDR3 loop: CASSKALPGPGDGYTF. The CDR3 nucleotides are TGTGCCAGCAGCAAAGCACTTCCAGGGCCGGGGGATGGCTACACCTTC.

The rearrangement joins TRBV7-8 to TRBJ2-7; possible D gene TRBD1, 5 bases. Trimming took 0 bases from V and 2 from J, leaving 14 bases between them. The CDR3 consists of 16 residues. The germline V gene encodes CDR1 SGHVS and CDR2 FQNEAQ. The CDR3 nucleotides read TGTGCCAGCAGCTTAGCGCTAACAGGAGCCCCCTACGAGCAGTACTTC. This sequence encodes CASSLALTGAPYEQYF.

CDR3 nucleotides: TGTGCCAGCAGTTTGAACCCCGGGACCGATGGCTACACCTTC. The encoded protein is CASSLNPGTDGYTF. The V gene is TRBV27, the J gene TRBJ1-2; maybe TRBD1 (5 bases). V dropped 3 bases and J dropped 6 bases, with 14 bases sitting between them. Germline CDR1 reads MNHEY; CDR2 reads SMNVEV (reference sequence). This CDR3 spans 14 amino acids.

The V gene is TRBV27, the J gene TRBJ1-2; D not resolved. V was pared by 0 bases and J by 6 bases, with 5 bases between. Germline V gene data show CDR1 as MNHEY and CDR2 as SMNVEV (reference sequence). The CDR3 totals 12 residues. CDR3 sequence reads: CASSLSGDGYTF. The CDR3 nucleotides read TGTGCCAGCAGTTTATCGGGAGATGGCTACACCTTC.

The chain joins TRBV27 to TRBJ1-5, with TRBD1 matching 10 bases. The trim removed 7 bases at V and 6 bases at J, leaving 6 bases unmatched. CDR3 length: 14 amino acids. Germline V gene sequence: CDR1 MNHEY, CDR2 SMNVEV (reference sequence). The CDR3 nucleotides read TGTGCCAGCAAGGCCGGGACAGGGGTTCAGCCCCAGCATTTT. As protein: CASKAGTGVQPQHF.

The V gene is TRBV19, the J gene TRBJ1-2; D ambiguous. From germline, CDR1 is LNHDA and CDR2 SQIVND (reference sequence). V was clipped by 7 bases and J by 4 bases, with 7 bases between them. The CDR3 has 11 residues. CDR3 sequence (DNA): TGTGCCAGTAAGCAGGTCTATGGCTACACCTTC. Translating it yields CASKQVYGYTF.